Described below is a single TCR beta chain sequence and its context. Its antigen is undetermined. The sample belongs to a study of T cell responses to AZD1222 COVID-19 vaccine. The CDR3 is made up of 15 amino acids. The germline CDR1 and CDR2 sequences are MDHEN and SYDVKM. Deletions cut 4 bases from V and 9 bases from J, with 19 bases between. Overall study findings and caveats: Among vaccine-associated CD4 TCRs, coverage spanned spike, with dominance at 160-218 and 743-854.

This table comes from immunoSEQ multiplex PCR, and its TCRdb copy is limited to in-frame clones, with some not included. The data hold some 79,000 clones, with approximately 83% observed a single time. The input for sequencing was peripheral blood, taken 28 days after the second AZD1222 dose. The rearrangement joins TRBV28 to TRBJ2-1; TRBD2 might be the D (6 bases). The sequence came from an adult who received the AZD1222 COVID-19 vaccine. CDR3 nucleotides: TGTGCCAGCAGTTCACGAGGGACTCACCGCGGTGAGCAGTTCTTC. Translated, it gives CASSSRGTHRGEQFF.